This T cell receptor beta chain was obtained from a study of shared clonotypes between healthy human individuals. Study-wide findings and caveats: Naive CD4 clonotypes were shared across a handful of donors at 5% to 6%. Since donors were few, the genetic and exposure-history diversity represented was limited.

Worth noting for this clone: What it binds is not known.

Sequencing used immunoSEQ multiplex PCR; TCRdb keeps in-frame clones, though not all of them. The sample lists about 1.1 million clones; around 78% were seen once. The sequencing input was memory CD4+ T cells from PBMCs. Indicated subset: CD45RA-negative fraction. This receptor was identified in a man younger than 35 in good health. Some clones in this sample may be carry-over from other donors' samples.

The CDR3 DNA follows: TGTGCCTGGAGTTTGGGGGGAGCAAGAGATACGCAGTATTTT. Translation gives CAWSLGGARDTQYF. This chain connects TRBV30 to TRBJ2-3; TRBD2 might be the D (6 bases). Trimming took 2 bases from V and 5 from J, leaving 14 bases between them. CDR3 length equals 14 residues. Germline assignment: CDR1 GTSNPN and CDR2 SVGIG (reference sequence).